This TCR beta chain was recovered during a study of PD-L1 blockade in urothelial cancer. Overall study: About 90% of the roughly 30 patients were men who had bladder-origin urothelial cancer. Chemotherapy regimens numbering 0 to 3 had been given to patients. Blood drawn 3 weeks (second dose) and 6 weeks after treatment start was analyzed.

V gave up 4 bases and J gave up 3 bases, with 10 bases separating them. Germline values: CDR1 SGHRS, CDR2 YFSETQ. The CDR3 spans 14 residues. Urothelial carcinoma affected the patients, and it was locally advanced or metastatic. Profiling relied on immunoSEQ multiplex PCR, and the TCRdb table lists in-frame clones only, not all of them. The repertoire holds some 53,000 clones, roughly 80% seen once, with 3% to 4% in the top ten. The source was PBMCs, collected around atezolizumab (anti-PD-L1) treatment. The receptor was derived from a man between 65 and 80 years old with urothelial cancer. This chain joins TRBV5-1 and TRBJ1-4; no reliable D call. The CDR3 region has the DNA TGCGCCAGCAGCCCCACAGCTTCTAATGAAAAACTGTTTTTT. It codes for CASSPTASNEKLFF.